The source of this T cell receptor beta chain is a study of blood T cell repertoires in COVID-19. Sequencing used immunoSEQ multiplex PCR; TCRdb keeps in-frame clones, though not all of them. The repertoire holds roughly 200,000 clones, with 70% to 85% as singletons. The germline V gene encodes CDR1 PRHDT and CDR2 FYEKMQ (reference sequence). The V segment lost 5 bases and the J segment 3 bases; nucleotides outside the gene matches: 4. The CDR3 sequence is 15 residues long. This chain connects TRBV13 to TRBJ2-1, with 10 bases aligning to TRBD2. The TCR sequence derives from a woman aged 55-69 years with acute COVID-19. The specimen sequenced was PBMCs or T cells enriched from blood (not recorded which). In nucleotides, the CDR3 is TGTGCCAGCAGCCCTGGACTAGCGGTCTACAATGAGCAGTTCTTC. Translated: CASSPGLAVYNEQFF.